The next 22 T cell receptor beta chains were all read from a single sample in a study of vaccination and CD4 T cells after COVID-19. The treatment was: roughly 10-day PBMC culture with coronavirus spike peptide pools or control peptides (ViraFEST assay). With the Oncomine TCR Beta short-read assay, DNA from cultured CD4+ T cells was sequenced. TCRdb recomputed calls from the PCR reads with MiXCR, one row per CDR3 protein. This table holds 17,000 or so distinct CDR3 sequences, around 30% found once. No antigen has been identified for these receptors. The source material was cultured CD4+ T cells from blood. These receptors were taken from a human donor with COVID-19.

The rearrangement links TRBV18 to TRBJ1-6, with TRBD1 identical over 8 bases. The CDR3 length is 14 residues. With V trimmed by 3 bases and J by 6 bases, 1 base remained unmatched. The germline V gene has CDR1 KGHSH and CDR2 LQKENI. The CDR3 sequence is CASSPDRGNSPLHF. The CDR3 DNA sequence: TGTGCCAGCTCACCCGACAGGGGTAATTCACCCCTCCACTTT.

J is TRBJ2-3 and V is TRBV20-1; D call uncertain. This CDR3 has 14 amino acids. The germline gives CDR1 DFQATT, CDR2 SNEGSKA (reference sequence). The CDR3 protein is CSSRPIRGTDTQYF. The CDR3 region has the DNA TGCAGCTCGAGACCCATACGGGGCACAGATACGCAGTATTTT.

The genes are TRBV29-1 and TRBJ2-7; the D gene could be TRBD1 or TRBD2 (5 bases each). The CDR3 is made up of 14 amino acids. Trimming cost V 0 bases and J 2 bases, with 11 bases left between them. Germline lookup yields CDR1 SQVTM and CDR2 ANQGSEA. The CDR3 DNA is TGCAGCGTTGAAGATTGGGACGGACCCTACGAGCAGTACTTC. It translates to CSVEDWDGPYEQYF.

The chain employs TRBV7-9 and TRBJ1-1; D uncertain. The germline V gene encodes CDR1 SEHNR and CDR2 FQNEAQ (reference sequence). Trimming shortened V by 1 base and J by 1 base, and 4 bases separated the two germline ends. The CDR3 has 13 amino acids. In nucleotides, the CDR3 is TGTGCCAGCAGCTTAGGCAGGAACACTGAAGCTTTCTTT. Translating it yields CASSLGRNTEAFF.

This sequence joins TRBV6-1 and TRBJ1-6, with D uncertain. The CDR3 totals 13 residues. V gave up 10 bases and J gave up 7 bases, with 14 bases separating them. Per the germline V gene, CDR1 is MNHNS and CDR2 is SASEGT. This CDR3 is CAIAPSRNSPLHF. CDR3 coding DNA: TGTGCCATCGCACCAAGCAGAAATTCACCCCTCCACTTT.

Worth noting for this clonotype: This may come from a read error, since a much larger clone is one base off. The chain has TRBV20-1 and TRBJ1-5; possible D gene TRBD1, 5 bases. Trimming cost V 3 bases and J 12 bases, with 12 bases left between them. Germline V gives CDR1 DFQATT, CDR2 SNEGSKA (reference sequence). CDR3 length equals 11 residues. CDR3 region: CSASRDGLQHF. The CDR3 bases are TGCAGTGCTAGCCGGGACGGCCTCCAGCATTTT.

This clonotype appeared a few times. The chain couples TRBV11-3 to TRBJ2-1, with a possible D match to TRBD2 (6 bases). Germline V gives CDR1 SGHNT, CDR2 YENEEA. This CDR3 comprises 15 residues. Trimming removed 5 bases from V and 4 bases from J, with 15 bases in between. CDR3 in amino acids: CASSPAYGGYNEQFF. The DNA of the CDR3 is TGTGCCAGCAGCCCCGCCTACGGGGGTTACAATGAGCAGTTCTTC.

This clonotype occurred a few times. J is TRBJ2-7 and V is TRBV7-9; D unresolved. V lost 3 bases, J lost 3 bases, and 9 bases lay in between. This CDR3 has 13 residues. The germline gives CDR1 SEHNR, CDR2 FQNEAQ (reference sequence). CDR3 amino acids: CASSLLVGYEQYF. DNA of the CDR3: TGTGCCAGCAGCTTGCTAGTAGGCTACGAGCAGTACTTC.

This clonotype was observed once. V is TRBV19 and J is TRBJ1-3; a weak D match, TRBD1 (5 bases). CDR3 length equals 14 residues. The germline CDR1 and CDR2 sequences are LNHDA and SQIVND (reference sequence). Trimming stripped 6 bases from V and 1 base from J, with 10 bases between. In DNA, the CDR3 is TGTGCCAGTAGCCCTTGGGGGTCTGGAAACACCATATATTTT. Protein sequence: CASSPWGSGNTIYF.

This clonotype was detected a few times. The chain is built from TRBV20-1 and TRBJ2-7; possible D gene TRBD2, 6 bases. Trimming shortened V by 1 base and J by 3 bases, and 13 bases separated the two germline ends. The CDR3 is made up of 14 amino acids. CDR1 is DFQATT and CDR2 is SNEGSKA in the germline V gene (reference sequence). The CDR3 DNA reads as TGCAGTGCTAGAGGAGGTAGCGGTATCTACGAGCAGTACTTC. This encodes CSARGGSGIYEQYF.

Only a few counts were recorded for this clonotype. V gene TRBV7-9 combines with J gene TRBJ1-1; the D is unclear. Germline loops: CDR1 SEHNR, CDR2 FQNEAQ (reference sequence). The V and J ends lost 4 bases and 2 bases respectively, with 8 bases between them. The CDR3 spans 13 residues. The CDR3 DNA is TGTGCCAGCAGCTCCGAAGGTAACACTGAAGCTTTCTTT. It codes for CASSSEGNTEAFF.

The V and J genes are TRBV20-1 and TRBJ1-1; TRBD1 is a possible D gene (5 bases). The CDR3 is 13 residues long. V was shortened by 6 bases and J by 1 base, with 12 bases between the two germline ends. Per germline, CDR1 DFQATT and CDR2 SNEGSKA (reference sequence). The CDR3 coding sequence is TGCAGTGCCCGAAGGGGCGCGAACACTGAAGCTTTCTTT. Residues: CSARRGANTEAFF.

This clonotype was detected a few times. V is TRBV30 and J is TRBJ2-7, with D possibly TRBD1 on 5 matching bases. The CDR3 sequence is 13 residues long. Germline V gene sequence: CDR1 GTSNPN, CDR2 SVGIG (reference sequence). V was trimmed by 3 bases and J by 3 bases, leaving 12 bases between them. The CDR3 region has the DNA TGTGCCTGGAGCCGGCAGGGTCTCTACGAGCAGTACTTC. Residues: CAWSRQGLYEQYF. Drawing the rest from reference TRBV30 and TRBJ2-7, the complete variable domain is SQTIHQWPATLVQPVGSPLSLECTVEGTSNPNLYWYRQAAGRGLQLLFYSVGIGQISSEVPQNLSASRPQDRQFILSSKKLLLSDSGFYLCAWSRQGLYEQYFGPGTRLTVT.

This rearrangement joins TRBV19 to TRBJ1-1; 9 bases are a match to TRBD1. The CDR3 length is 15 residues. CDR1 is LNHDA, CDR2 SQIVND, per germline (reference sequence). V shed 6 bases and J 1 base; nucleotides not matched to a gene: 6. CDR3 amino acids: CASRARDRENTEAFF. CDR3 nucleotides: TGTGCCAGTAGGGCCCGGGACAGGGAGAACACTGAAGCTTTCTTT.

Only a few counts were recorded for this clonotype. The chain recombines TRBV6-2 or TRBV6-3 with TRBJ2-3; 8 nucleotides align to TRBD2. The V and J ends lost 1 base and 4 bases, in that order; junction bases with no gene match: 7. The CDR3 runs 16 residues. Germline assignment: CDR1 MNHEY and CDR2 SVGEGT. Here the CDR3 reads CASSYYGGGISDTQYF. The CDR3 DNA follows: TGTGCCAGCAGTTACTATGGCGGGGGGATATCAGATACGCAGTATTTT.

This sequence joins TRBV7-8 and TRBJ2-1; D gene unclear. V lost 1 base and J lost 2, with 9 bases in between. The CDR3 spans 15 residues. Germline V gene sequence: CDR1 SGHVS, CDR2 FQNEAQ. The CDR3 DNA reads TGTGCCAGCAGCTTAGAGGGCTCGACCTACAATGAGCAGTTCTTC. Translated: CASSLEGSTYNEQFF.

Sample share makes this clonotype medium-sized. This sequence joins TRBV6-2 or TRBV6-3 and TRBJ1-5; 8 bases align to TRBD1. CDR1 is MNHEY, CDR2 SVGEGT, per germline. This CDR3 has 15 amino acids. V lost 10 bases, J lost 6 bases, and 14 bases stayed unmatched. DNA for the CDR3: TGTGCCACCCGACAGGGGACAGCGGAGGTTCAGCCCCAGCATTTT. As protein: CATRQGTAEVQPQHF.

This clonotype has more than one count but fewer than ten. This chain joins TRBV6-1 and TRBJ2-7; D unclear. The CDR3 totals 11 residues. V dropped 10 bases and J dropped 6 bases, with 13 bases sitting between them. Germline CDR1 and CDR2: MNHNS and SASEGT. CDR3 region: CATSDSGEQYF. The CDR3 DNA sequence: TGTGCCACCTCGGATTCTGGCGAGCAGTACTTC.

The DNA of the CDR3 is TGTGCCAGCAGCTTCTGGCGGGGGGGCCTAGGGGAGACCCAGTACTTC. Its protein product is CASSFWRGGLGETQYF. V and J are TRBV11-2 and TRBJ2-5; 9 bases fit TRBD2. Germline V CDR1 and CDR2: SGHAT, FQNNGV. V trimming: 3 bases; J trimming: 5 bases; junction bases outside the gene matches: 10. The CDR3 covers 16 residues.

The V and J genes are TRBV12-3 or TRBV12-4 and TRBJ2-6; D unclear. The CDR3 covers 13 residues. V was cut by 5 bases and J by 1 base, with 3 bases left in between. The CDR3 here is CASSRSGANVLTF. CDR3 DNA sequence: TGTGCCAGCAGTCGGTCTGGGGCCAACGTCCTGACTTTC.

Here the CDR3 DNA reads TGCAGTGCTAGCGGGGCGTACGAGCAGTACTTC. Protein product: CSASGAYEQYF. This sequence joins TRBV20-1 and TRBJ2-7; either TRBD1 or TRBD2 may fit D (5 bases each). With 3 bases removed from V and 4 bases from J, the gap between germline ends came to 7 bases. Germline assignment: CDR1 DFQATT and CDR2 SNEGSKA (reference sequence). The CDR3 consists of 11 residues.

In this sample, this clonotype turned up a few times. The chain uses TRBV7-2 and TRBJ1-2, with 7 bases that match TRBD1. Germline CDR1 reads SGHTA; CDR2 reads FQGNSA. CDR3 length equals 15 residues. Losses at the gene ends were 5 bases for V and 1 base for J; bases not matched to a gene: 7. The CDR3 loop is CASSNRQGDNYGYTF. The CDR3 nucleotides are TGTGCCAGCAGCAACCGACAGGGTGATAACTATGGCTACACCTTC.